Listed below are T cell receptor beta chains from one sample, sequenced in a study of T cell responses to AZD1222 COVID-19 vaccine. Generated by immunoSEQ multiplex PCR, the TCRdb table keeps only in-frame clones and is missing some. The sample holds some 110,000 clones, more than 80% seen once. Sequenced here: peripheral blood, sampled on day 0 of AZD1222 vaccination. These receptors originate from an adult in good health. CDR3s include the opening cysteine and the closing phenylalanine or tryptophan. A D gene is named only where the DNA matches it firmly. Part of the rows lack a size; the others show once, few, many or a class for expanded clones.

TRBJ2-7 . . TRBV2 CASSERTVSYEQYF TGTGCCAGCAGTGAACGGACCGTCTCCTACGAGCAGTACTTC
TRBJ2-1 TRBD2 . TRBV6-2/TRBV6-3 CASSYSTSGGLYNEQFF TGTGCCAGCAGTTACTCGACTAGCGGGGGCCTCTACAATGAGCAGTTCTTC
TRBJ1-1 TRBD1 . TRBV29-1 CSVDRENTEAFF TGCAGCGTGGACAGGGAGAACACTGAAGCTTTCTTT
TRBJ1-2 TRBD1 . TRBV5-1 CASRETGTVNYGYTF TGCGCCAGCCGCGAAACCGGGACAGTCAACTATGGCTACACCTTC
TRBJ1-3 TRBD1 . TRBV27 CASSFQGAQGNTIYF TGTGCCAGCAGTTTCCAGGGGGCCCAGGGAAACACCATATATTTT
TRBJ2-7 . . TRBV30 CAWSVRGLGEQYF TGTGCCTGGAGTGTAAGGGGGTTGGGCGAGCAGTACTTC
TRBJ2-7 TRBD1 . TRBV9 CASSVGQGLYEQYF TGTGCCAGCAGCGTGGGACAGGGACTATACGAGCAGTACTTC
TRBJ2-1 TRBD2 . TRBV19 CASSILAGGGRNEQFF TGTGCCAGTAGTATTTTAGCGGGAGGGGGTAGGAATGAGCAGTTCTTC
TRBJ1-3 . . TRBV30 CAWGGNTIYF TGTGCCTGGGGCGGAAACACCATATATTTT
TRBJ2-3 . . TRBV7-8 CASSYSPLGASSTDTQYF TGTGCCAGCAGCTACTCTCCTCTGGGAGCGTCATCCACAGATACGCAGTATTTT
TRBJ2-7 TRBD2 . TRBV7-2 CASSLVGGYVDEQYF TGTGCCAGCAGCTTAGTGGGGGGGTACGTGGACGAGCAGTACTTC
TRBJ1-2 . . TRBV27 CASSPGEGSDYGYTF TGTGCCAGCAGTCCCGGGGAGGGCAGTGACTATGGCTACACCTTC
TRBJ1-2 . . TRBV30 CAWRGNYGYTF TGTGCCTGGAGAGGGAACTATGGCTACACCTTC
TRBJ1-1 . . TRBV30 CAWSPRGREAFF TGTGCCTGGAGTCCTCGGGGCAGGGAAGCTTTCTTT
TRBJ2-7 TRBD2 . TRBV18 CASSPQGAGYEQYF TGTGCCAGCTCACCACAGGGAGCGGGGTACGAGCAGTACTTC
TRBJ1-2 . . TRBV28 CASRDSTGLLYGYTF TGTGCCAGCAGAGACTCGACAGGTCTGCTCTATGGCTACACCTTC
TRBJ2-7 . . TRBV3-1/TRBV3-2 CASSQVRGPYEQYF TGTGCCAGCAGCCAAGTGCGGGGACCCTACGAGCAGTACTTC
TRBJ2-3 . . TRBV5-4 CASSPSSESDTQYF TGTGCCAGCAGTCCCTCGTCCGAATCCGATACGCAGTATTTT
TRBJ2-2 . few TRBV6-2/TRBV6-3 CASSYFEPGELFF TGTGCCAGCAGTTACTTCGAACCCGGGGAGCTGTTTTTT
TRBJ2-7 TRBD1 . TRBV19 CASRMGDRVGEQYF TGTGCCAGTCGAATGGGGGACAGGGTGGGCGAGCAGTACTTC
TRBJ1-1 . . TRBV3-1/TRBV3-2 CASPKWEAFF TGTGCCAGCCCCAAGTGGGAAGCTTTCTTT
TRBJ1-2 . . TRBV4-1 CASSQYWGGANYGYTF TGCGCCAGCAGCCAGTACTGGGGGGGCGCAAACTATGGCTACACCTTC
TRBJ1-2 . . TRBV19 CASMHKRGDYGYTF TGTGCCAGCATGCATAAGAGGGGGGACTATGGCTACACCTTC
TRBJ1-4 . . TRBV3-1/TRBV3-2 CASSQGGPSELFF TGTGCCAGCAGCCAAGGAGGCCCTTCCGAACTGTTTTTT
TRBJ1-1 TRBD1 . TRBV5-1 CASSFEPTGGDTEAFF TGCGCCAGCAGCTTCGAACCGACAGGGGGTGACACTGAAGCTTTCTTT
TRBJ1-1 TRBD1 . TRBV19 CASSRQGDAEAFF TGTGCCAGTAGCCGACAGGGCGACGCTGAAGCTTTCTTT
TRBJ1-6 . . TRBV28 CASSPRGGTLHF TGTGCCAGCAGTCCGCGGGGCGGGACCCTCCACTTT
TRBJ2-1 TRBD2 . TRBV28 CASSPGASGTNNEQFF TGTGCCAGCAGTCCCGGAGCTAGCGGGACAAACAATGAGCAGTTCTTC
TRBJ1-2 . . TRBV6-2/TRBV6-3 CASSYARGSGYTF TGTGCCAGCAGTTACGCCAGGGGAAGTGGCTACACCTTC
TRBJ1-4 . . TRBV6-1 CASIGAEAATNEKLFF TGTGCCAGCATTGGAGCGGAGGCCGCAACTAATGAAAAACTGTTTTTT
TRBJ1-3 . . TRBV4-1 CASSQEGFSGNTIYF TGCGCCAGCAGCCAAGAGGGGTTTTCTGGAAACACCATATATTTT
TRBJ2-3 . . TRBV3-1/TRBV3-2 CASSHSRADTQYF TGTGCCAGCAGCCACTCCAGGGCAGATACGCAGTATTTT
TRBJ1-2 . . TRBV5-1 CASRGDSDWGYTF TGCGCCAGCAGGGGAGACAGCGATTGGGGCTACACCTTC
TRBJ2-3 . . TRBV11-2 CASSVGPDTQYF TGTGCCAGCAGCGTGGGGCCCGATACGCAGTATTTT
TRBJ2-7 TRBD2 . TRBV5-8 CASSFSGTSGGTYEQYF TGTGCCAGCAGCTTTTCCGGGACTAGCGGGGGGACCTACGAGCAGTACTTC
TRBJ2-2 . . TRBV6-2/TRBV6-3 CASSLILGELFF TGTGCCAGCAGTCTCATTTTGGGGGAGCTGTTTTTT
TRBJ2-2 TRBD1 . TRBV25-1 CASSAGQMNTGELFF TGTGCCAGCAGTGCGGGACAGATGAACACCGGGGAGCTGTTTTTT
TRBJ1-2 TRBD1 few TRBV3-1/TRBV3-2 CASSIYSQGSGYTF TGTGCCAGCAGCATTTATTCACAGGGGAGTGGCTACACCTTC
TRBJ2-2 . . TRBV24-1 CATSRQGPTGELFF TGTGCCACCAGTCGTCAGGGCCCCACCGGGGAGCTGTTTTTT
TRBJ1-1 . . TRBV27 CASSPVGGGHTEAFF TGTGCCAGCAGTCCCGTGGGGGGTGGTCACACTGAAGCTTTCTTT
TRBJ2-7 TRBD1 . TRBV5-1 CASREGQGFTYEQYF TGCGCCAGCCGAGAGGGACAGGGGTTCACCTACGAGCAGTACTTC
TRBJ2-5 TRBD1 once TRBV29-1 CSVDRGQETQYF TGCAGCGTTGACAGGGGGCAAGAGACCCAGTACTTC
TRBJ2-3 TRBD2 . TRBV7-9 CASSFSSGGDTQYF TGTGCCAGCAGCTTCAGTAGCGGGGGGGATACGCAGTATTTT
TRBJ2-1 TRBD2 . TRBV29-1 CSVPFQGTSSFEQFF TGCAGCGTCCCCTTTCAAGGGACTAGTTCTTTTGAGCAGTTCTTC
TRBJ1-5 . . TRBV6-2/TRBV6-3 CASSYDVASGQPQHF TGTGCCAGCAGTTACGATGTGGCATCGGGCCAGCCCCAGCATTTT
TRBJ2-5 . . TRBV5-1 CASSLPPTEETQYF TGCGCCAGCAGCTTACCCCCCACAGAAGAGACCCAGTACTTC
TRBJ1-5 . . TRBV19 CASSIFAAEHNQPQHF TGTGCCAGTAGTATATTTGCAGCAGAGCACAATCAGCCCCAGCATTTT